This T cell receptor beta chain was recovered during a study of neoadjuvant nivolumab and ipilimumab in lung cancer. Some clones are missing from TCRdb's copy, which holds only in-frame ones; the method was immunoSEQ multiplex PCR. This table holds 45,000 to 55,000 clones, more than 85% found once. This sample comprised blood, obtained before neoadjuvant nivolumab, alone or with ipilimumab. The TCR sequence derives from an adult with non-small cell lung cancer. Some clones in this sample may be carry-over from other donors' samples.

CDR3 DNA sequence: TGTGCCAGCAGTTGGGCAGGGGGGGAGACCCAGTACTTC. This gives the protein CASSWAGGETQYF. The V call is TRBV6-5, the J call TRBJ2-5; possibly TRBD1 for D (7 bases). Trimming cost V 4 bases and J 5 bases, with 11 bases left between them. This CDR3 is 13 amino acids long. Germline V CDR1 and CDR2: MNHEY, SVGAGI.